This is a list of T cell receptor beta chains from one sample in a study of Ad26.COV2.S vaccination and SARS-CoV-2 variants. Repertoires were generated with immunoSEQ multiplex PCR, while TCRdb's copy carries only in-frame clones and drops some. The table has fewer than 800,000 clones, 89% seen once; the top ten hold approximately 1.5%. Sequenced material: peripheral blood, taken in a trial of Ad26.COV2.S vaccine versus placebo. The receptor set was obtained from a person aged 18-65 years who received the Ad26.COV2.S COVID-19 vaccine or a placebo. The CDR3 runs from the conserved cysteine through the conserved F or W. Fields, in order: J gene, D gene, clone size, CDR3 length, V gene, CDR3 protein, CDR3 DNA. The D gene is left open where the match is weak. Not all rows give a size; the values are once, few, many and, for expanded clones, a class.

j_gene: TRBJ2-1
d_gene: -
abundance: -
len: 12
v_gene: TRBV27
CDR3aa: CASSFRGGEQFF
CDR3nt: TGTGCCAGCAGTTTTCGGGGTGGTGAGCAGTTCTTC

j_gene: TRBJ2-1
d_gene: -
abundance: -
len: 12
v_gene: TRBV9
CDR3aa: CASSLRGGEQFF
CDR3nt: TGTGCCAGCAGTCTCCGGGGTGGTGAGCAGTTCTTC

j_gene: TRBJ1-2
d_gene: TRBD1
abundance: once
len: 18
v_gene: TRBV4-3
CDR3aa: CASSQDQGDLIPLYGYTF
CDR3nt: TGCGCCAGCAGCCAAGATCAGGGGGACCTGATCCCTCTCTATGGCTACACCTTC

j_gene: TRBJ1-2
d_gene: TRBD1
abundance: -
len: 16
v_gene: TRBV27
CDR3aa: CASSLSGTGQAYGYTF
CDR3nt: TGTGCCAGCAGTTTATCGGGGACAGGGCAGGCCTATGGCTACACCTTC

j_gene: TRBJ2-3
d_gene: -
abundance: -
len: 13
v_gene: TRBV3-1/TRBV3-2
CDR3aa: CASSEDSTDTQYF
CDR3nt: TGTGCCAGCAGCGAGGACTCCACAGATACGCAGTATTTT

j_gene: TRBJ2-7
d_gene: TRBD2
abundance: -
len: 12
v_gene: TRBV11-3
CDR3aa: CASSLAGGEQYF
CDR3nt: TGTGCCAGCAGCTTAGCGGGGGGCGAGCAGTACTTC

j_gene: TRBJ2-7
d_gene: TRBD2
abundance: -
len: 13
v_gene: TRBV3-1/TRBV3-2
CDR3aa: CASSSGLVYEQYF
CDR3nt: TGTGCCAGCAGCTCGGGACTAGTCTACGAGCAGTACTTC

j_gene: TRBJ2-1
d_gene: TRBD2
abundance: -
len: 15
v_gene: TRBV5-4
CDR3aa: CASSVGGVIANEQFF
CDR3nt: TGTGCCAGCAGCGTTGGGGGGGTAATTGCCAATGAGCAGTTCTTC

j_gene: TRBJ2-5
d_gene: TRBD2
abundance: -
len: 16
v_gene: TRBV4-2
CDR3aa: CASSQEYTSGRETQYF
CDR3nt: TGTGCCAGCAGCCAAGAATATACTAGCGGTAGGGAGACCCAGTACTTC

j_gene: TRBJ2-3
d_gene: TRBD1
abundance: -
len: 13
v_gene: TRBV12-3/TRBV12-4
CDR3aa: CASRQGATDTQYF
CDR3nt: TGTGCCAGCAGACAGGGGGCAACAGATACGCAGTATTTT

j_gene: TRBJ1-1
d_gene: -
abundance: -
len: 13
v_gene: TRBV12-3/TRBV12-4
CDR3aa: CASRRHMNTEAFF
CDR3nt: TGTGCCAGCAGGCGTCACATGAACACTGAAGCTTTCTTT

j_gene: TRBJ1-2
d_gene: -
abundance: -
len: 12
v_gene: TRBV24-1
CDR3aa: CATSDPYNGYTF
CDR3nt: TGTGCCACCAGTGATCCTTACAATGGCTACACCTTC

j_gene: TRBJ2-6
d_gene: TRBD1
abundance: -
len: 19
v_gene: TRBV10-3
CDR3aa: CAISESWTGKFSGANVLTF
CDR3nt: TGTGCCATCAGTGAGTCTTGGACAGGGAAGTTCTCTGGGGCCAACGTCCTGACTTTC

j_gene: TRBJ2-3
d_gene: TRBD2
abundance: once
len: 16
v_gene: TRBV4-2
CDR3aa: CASSTRTSGGADTQYF
CDR3nt: TGTGCCAGCAGCACCCGGACTAGCGGGGGCGCAGATACGCAGTATTTT